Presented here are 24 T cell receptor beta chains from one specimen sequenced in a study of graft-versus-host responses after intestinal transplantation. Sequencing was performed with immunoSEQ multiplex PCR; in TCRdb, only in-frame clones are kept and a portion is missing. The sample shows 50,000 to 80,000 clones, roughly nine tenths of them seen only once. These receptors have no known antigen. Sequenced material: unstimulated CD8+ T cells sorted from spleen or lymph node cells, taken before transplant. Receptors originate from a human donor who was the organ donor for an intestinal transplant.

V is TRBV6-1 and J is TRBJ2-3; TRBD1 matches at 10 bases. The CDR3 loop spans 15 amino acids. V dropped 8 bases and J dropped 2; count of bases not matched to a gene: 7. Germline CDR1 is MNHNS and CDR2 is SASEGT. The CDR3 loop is CASVTGTGDTDTQYF. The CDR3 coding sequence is TGTGCCAGCGTCACCGGGACAGGGGACACAGATACGCAGTATTTT.

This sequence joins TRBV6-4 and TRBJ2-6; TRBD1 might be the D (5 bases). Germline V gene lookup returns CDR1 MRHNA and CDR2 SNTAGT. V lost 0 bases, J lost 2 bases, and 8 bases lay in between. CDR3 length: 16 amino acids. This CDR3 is CASSDSDSAGANVLTF. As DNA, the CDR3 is TGTGCCAGCAGTGACTCCGACAGTGCTGGGGCCAACGTCCTGACTTTC.

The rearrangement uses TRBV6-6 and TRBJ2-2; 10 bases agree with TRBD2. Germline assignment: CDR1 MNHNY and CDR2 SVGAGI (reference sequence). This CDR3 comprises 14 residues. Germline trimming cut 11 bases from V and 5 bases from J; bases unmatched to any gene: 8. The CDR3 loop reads CAAASGSHTGELFF. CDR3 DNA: TGTGCCGCGGCTAGCGGGAGTCATACCGGGGAGCTGTTTTTT.

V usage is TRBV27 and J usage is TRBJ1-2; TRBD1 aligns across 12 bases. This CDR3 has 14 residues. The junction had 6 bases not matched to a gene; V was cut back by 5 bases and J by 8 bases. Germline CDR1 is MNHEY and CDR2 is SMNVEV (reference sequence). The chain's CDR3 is CASSGDRGLSGYTF. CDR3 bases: TGTGCCAGCAGTGGGGACAGGGGGCTCTCGGGCTACACCTTC.

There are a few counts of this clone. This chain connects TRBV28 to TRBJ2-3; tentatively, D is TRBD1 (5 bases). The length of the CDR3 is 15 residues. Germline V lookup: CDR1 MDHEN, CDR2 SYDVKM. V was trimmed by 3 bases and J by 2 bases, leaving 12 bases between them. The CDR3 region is CASSFNSRVTDTQYF. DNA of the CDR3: TGTGCCAGCAGTTTCAACTCCAGGGTCACAGATACGCAGTATTTT.

In nucleotides, the CDR3 is TGTGCCAGCAGCTTGGCCGGTTATGAGACCCAGTACTTC. This encodes CASSLAGYETQYF. The chain uses TRBV5-4 and TRBJ2-5; D is unresolved. Trimming removed 0 bases at V and 5 bases at J, with 8 bases between. This CDR3 comprises 13 residues. The germline gives CDR1 SGHNT, CDR2 YYREEE (reference sequence).

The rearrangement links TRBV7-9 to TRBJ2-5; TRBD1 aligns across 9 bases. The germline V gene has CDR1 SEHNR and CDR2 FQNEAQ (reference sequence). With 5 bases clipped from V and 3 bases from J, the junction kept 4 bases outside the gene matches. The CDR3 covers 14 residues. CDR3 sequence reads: CASSPTGGEETQYF. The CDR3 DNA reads TGTGCCAGCAGCCCGACAGGGGGGGAAGAGACCCAGTACTTC.

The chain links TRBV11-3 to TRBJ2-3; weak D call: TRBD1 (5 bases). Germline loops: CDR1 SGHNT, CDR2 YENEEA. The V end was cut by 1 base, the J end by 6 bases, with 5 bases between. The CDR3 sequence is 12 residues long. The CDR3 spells CASSLAGDTQYF. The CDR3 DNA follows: TGTGCCAGCAGCTTAGCAGGGGATACGCAGTATTTT.

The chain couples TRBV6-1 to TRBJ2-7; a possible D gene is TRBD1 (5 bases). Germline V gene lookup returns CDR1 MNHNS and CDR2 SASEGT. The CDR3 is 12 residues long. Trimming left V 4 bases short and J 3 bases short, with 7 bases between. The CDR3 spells CASSGQGYEQYF. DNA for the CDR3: TGTGCCAGCAGTGGCCAGGGCTACGAGCAGTACTTC.

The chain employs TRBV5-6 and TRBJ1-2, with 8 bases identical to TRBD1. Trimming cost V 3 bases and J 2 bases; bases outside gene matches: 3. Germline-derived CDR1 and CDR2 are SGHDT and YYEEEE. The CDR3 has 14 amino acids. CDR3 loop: CASSSGTGNYGYTF. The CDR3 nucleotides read TGTGCCAGCAGCTCCGGGACAGGCAACTATGGCTACACCTTC. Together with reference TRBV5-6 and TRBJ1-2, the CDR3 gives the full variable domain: DAGVTQSPTHLIKTRGQQVTLRCSPKSGHDTVSWYQQALGQGPQFIFQYYEEEERQRGNFPDRFSGHQFPNYSSELNVNALLLGDSALYLCASSSGTGNYGYTFGSGTRLTVV.

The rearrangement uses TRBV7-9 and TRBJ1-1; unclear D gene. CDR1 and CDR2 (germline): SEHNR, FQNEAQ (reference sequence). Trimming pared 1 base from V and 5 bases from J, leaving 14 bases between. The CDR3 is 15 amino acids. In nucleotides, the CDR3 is TGTGCCAGCAGCTTAGGAGATTGGGCGCGAACTGAAGCTTTCTTT. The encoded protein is CASSLGDWARTEAFF.

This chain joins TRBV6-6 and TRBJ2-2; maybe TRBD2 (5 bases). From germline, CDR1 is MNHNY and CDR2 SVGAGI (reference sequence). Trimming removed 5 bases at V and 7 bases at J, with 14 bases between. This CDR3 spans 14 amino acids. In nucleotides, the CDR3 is TGTGCCAGCAGTGGATGGACTCTCGGCGGGGAGCTGTTTTTT. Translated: CASSGWTLGGELFF.

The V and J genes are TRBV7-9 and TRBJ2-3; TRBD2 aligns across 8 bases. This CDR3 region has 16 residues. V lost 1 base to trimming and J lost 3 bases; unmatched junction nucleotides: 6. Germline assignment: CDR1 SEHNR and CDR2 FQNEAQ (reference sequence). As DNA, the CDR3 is TGTGCCAGCAGCTTAGGACGCGGGAGGAGGACAGATACGCAGTATTTT. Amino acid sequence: CASSLGRGRRTDTQYF.

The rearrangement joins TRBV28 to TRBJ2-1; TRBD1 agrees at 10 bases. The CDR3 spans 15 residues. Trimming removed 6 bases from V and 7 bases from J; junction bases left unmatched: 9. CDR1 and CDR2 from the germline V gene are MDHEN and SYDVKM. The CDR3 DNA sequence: TGTGCCAGCAGGTCTATGACAGGGGGCTATAATGAGCAGTTCTTC. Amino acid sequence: CASRSMTGGYNEQFF.

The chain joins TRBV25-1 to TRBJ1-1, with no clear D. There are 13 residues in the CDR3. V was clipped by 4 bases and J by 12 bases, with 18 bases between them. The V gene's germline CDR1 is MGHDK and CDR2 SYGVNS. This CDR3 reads CASSGRRRSITFF. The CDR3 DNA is TGTGCCAGCAGTGGTAGACGCAGGTCGATAACTTTCTTT.

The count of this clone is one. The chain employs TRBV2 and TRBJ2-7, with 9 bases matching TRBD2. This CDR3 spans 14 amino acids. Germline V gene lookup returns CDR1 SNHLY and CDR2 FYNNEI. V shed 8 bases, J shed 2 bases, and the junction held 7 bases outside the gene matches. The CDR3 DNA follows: TGTGCCAGCGGACCGACTAGCGGACCCTACGAGCAGTACTTC. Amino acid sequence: CASGPTSGPYEQYF.

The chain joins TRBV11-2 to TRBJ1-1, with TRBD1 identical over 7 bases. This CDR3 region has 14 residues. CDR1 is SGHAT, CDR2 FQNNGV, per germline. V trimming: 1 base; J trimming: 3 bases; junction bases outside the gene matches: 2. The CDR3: CASSLVTGDTEAFF. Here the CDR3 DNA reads TGTGCCAGCAGCTTAGTTACAGGGGACACTGAAGCTTTCTTT.

In nucleotides, the CDR3 is TGTGCCAGCAGTTTAATAGGAACTAGCGGGAGGACCTCCTACAATGAGCAGTTCTTC. It specifies CASSLIGTSGRTSYNEQFF. This rearrangement joins TRBV28 to TRBJ2-1; TRBD2 matches 12 bases. In germline, CDR1 is MDHEN, CDR2 SYDVKM. This CDR3 comprises 19 residues. The V and J ends lost 2 bases and 0 bases, in that order; junction bases with no gene match: 8.

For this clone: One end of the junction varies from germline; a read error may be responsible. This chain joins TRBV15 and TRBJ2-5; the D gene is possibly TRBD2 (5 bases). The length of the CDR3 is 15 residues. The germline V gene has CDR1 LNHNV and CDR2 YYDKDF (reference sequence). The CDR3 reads CATSRVWTFQETQHF. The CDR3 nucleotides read TGTGCCACCAGCAGAGTATGGACTTTCCAAGAGACCCAGCACTTC.

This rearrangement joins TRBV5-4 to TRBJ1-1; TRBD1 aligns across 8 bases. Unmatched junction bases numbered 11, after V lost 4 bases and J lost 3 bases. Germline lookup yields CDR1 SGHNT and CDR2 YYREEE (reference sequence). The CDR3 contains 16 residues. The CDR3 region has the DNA TGTGCCAGCAGCGAGGACAGGGAGGATAGATACACTGAAGCTTTCTTT. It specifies CASSEDREDRYTEAFF.

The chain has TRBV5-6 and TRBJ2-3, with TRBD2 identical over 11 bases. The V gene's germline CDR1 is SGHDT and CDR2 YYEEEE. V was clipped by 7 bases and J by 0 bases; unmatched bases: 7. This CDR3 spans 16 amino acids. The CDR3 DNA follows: TGTGCCAGCTTAGCGGGAGGGCATATTAGCACAGATACGCAGTATTTT. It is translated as CASLAGGHISTDTQYF.

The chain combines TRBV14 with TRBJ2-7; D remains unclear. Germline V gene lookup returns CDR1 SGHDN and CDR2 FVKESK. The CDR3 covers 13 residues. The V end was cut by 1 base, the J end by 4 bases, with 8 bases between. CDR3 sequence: CASSQVTYYEQYF. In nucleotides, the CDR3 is TGTGCCAGCAGCCAAGTGACATATTACGAGCAGTACTTC. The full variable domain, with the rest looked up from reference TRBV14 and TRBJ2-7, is EAGVTQFPSHSVIEKGQTVTLRCDPISGHDNLYWYRRVMGKEIKFLLHFVKESKQDESGMPNNRFLAERTGGTYSTLKVQPAELEDSGVYFCASSQVTYYEQYFGPGTRLTVT.

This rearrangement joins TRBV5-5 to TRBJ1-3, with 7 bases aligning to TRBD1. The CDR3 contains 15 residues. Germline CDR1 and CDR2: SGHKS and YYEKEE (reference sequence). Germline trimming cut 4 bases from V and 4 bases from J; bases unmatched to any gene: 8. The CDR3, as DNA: TGTGCCAGCAGCCCGACAGGGTTGGGAGGAAACACCATATATTTT. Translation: CASSPTGLGGNTIYF.

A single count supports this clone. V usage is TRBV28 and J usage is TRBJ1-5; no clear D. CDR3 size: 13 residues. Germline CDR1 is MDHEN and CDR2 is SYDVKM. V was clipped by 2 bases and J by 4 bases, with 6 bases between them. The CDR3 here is CASSLGRNQPQHF. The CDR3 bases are TGTGCCAGCAGTTTAGGGAGGAATCAGCCCCAGCATTTT.